This TCR beta chain derives from a study of blood T cells in healthy people across ages. Study-level points and caveats: Expanded clonotype changes were possibly confounded by unknown donor CMV status.

A sample-barcoded 5' primer and a J-beta primer mix were used in a second PCR of roughly 7 to 12 cycles. One entry per CDR3 protein results from TCRdb running MiXCR on the 5' RACE reads. Among fewer than 750,000 distinct CDR3 sequences listed, about 51% were seen once. CDR1 SGHTA and CDR2 FQGTGA come from the germline V gene. The CDR3 covers 17 residues. V lost 4 bases to trimming and J lost 0 bases; unmatched junction nucleotides: 10. This clonotype was seen only once. Its antigen is unknown. The specimen sequenced was blood. J is TRBJ2-3 and V is TRBV7-3, with TRBD2 matching 7 bases. The sequence came from an elderly woman in good health. The CDR3: CASSSLPTSASTDTQYF. For the CDR3, the DNA is TGTGCCAGCAGCTCCCTACCTACTAGCGCAAGCACAGATACGCAGTATTTT.